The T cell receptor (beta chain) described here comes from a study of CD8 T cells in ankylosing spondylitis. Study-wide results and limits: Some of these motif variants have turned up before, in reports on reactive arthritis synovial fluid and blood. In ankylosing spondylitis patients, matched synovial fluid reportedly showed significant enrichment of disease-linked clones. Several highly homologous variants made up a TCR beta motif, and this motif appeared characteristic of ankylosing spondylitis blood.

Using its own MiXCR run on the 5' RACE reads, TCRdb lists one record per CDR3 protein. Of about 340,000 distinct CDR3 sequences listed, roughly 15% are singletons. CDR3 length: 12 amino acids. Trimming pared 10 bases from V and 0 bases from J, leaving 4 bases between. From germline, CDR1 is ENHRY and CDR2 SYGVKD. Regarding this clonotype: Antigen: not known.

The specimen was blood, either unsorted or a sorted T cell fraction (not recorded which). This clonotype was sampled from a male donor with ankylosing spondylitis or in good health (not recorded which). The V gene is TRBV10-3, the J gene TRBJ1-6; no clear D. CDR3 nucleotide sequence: TGTGCCACCAGCTCCTATAATTCACCCCTCCACTTT. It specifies CATSSYNSPLHF.